This is a list of T cell receptor beta chains from one sample in a study of neoadjuvant nivolumab and ipilimumab in lung cancer. The data were produced by immunoSEQ multiplex PCR, yet TCRdb's version contains in-frame clones alone and is incomplete. The data show 25,000 to 30,000 clones, 82% seen once. Sequencing used tumor tissue, obtained after neoadjuvant nivolumab, alone or with ipilimumab, at or shortly before surgery. The source of these receptors is an adult with non-small cell lung cancer. The CDR3 runs from the conserved cysteine through the conserved F or W. Fields, in order: J gene, clone size, D gene, V gene, CDR3 length, CDR3 DNA, CDR3 protein. The D gene is left open where the match is weak. Clone size appears in some rows only: once, few, many, or a class for an expanded clone.

J gene: TRBJ1-1
clone size: NA
D gene: TRBD1
V gene: TRBV7-6
CDR3 length: 14
CDR3 DNA: TGTGCCAGCAGCCCAGAGCGACAGGGGGGGAAAGCTTTCTTT
CDR3 protein: CASSPERQGGKAFF

J gene: TRBJ2-5
clone size: NA
D gene: TRBD1
V gene: TRBV6-1
CDR3 length: 13
CDR3 DNA: TGTGCCAGCAGTCAGGGGGCACCGGAGACCCAGTACTTC
CDR3 protein: CASSQGAPETQYF

J gene: TRBJ1-5
clone size: NA
D gene: TRBD1
V gene: TRBV6-5
CDR3 length: 13
CDR3 DNA: TGTGCCAGCAGCGGACAGGGGGATCAGCCCCAGCATTTT
CDR3 protein: CASSGQGDQPQHF

J gene: TRBJ1-1
clone size: NA
D gene: NA
V gene: TRBV6-1
CDR3 length: 11
CDR3 DNA: TGTGCCAGCAGCCCCGTGGGAGAAGCTTTCTTT
CDR3 protein: CASSPVGEAFF

J gene: TRBJ2-2
clone size: NA
D gene: NA
V gene: TRBV7-8
CDR3 length: 15
CDR3 DNA: TGTGCCAGCAGACCAGGGGCTACGAACACCGGGGAGCTGTTTTTT
CDR3 protein: CASRPGATNTGELFF

J gene: TRBJ2-2
clone size: NA
D gene: NA
V gene: TRBV9
CDR3 length: 16
CDR3 DNA: TGTGCCAGCAGCCCGCGGCCCGATGTGGTCACCGGGGAGCTGTTTTTT
CDR3 protein: CASSPRPDVVTGELFF

J gene: TRBJ1-1
clone size: few
D gene: NA
V gene: TRBV11-3
CDR3 length: 13
CDR3 DNA: TGTGCCAGCAGCTTAGTGCCAGGCGCGGAAGCTTTCTTT
CDR3 protein: CASSLVPGAEAFF

J gene: TRBJ1-4
clone size: once
D gene: TRBD1
V gene: TRBV7-9
CDR3 length: 15
CDR3 DNA: TGTGCCAGCACCACGGCCCAGGGGGCGCAGGAAAAACTGTTTTTT
CDR3 protein: CASTTAQGAQEKLFF

J gene: TRBJ2-3
clone size: NA
D gene: TRBD2
V gene: TRBV5-1
CDR3 length: 14
CDR3 DNA: TGCGCCAGCAGCGAGACTAGCGGGTTGGATACGCAGTATTTT
CDR3 protein: CASSETSGLDTQYF

J gene: TRBJ1-2
clone size: large
D gene: NA
V gene: TRBV12-5
CDR3 length: 13
CDR3 DNA: TGTGCTAGTGCCCCACAGGGACTCTATGGCTACACCTTC
CDR3 protein: CASAPQGLYGYTF

J gene: TRBJ1-1
clone size: NA
D gene: TRBD1
V gene: TRBV5-1
CDR3 length: 14
CDR3 DNA: TGCGCCAGCAACCTACCGGGACAGGGAACTGAAGCTTTCTTT
CDR3 protein: CASNLPGQGTEAFF

J gene: TRBJ1-2
clone size: NA
D gene: TRBD1
V gene: TRBV30
CDR3 length: 12
CDR3 DNA: TGTGCCTGGAGTGGACAGGGGATTGGCTACACCTTC
CDR3 protein: CAWSGQGIGYTF

J gene: TRBJ1-5
clone size: NA
D gene: TRBD1
V gene: TRBV2
CDR3 length: 14
CDR3 DNA: TGTGCCAGCAGTGAGGACAGGGGGCCCCAGCCCCAGCATTTT
CDR3 protein: CASSEDRGPQPQHF

J gene: TRBJ2-1
clone size: NA
D gene: TRBD2
V gene: TRBV7-2
CDR3 length: 16
CDR3 DNA: TGTGCCAGCAGCTTGGAGAGCGGGGGCTCCTACAATGAGCAGTTCTTC
CDR3 protein: CASSLESGGSYNEQFF

J gene: TRBJ2-5
clone size: NA
D gene: TRBD2
V gene: TRBV30
CDR3 length: 15
CDR3 DNA: TGTGCCTGGAGAGAGGGGAGTAGCGGGAGTGAGACCCAGTACTTC
CDR3 protein: CAWREGSSGSETQYF

J gene: TRBJ1-2
clone size: NA
D gene: NA
V gene: TRBV29-1
CDR3 length: 13
CDR3 DNA: TGCAGCGTTCGGATAGGGGACTACTATGGCTACACCTTC
CDR3 protein: CSVRIGDYYGYTF

J gene: TRBJ2-3
clone size: NA
D gene: TRBD2
V gene: TRBV7-2
CDR3 length: 15
CDR3 DNA: TGTGCCAGCAGCTTAGCGCAGGGACTACATGATACGCAGTATTTT
CDR3 protein: CASSLAQGLHDTQYF

J gene: TRBJ2-7
clone size: NA
D gene: TRBD1
V gene: TRBV18
CDR3 length: 15
CDR3 DNA: TGTGCCAGCTCACCCGGACAGGGACAAACCTACGAGCAGTACTTC
CDR3 protein: CASSPGQGQTYEQYF